The next 30 T cell receptor beta chains were all read from a single sample in a study of blood T cells in healthy people across ages. Through a sample-barcoded 5' primer and a J-beta primer mix, a second PCR was run for roughly 6 to 12 cycles. TCRdb reprocessed the 5' RACE reads via MiXCR and lists one record per CDR3 protein. The sample shows some 1,800,000 distinct CDR3 sequences, 39% of them seen only once. The sample was blood. These TCRs come from a human donor in good health.

The J gene is TRBJ1-1, the V gene TRBV6-2 or TRBV6-3; 8 bases are a match to TRBD1. The CDR3 loop spans 15 amino acids. V lost 5 bases and J lost 2; bases outside the gene matches: 7. Germline values: CDR1 MNHEY, CDR2 SVGEGT. The CDR3 coding sequence is TGTGCCAGCAGTGACCACAGGGGGTCAAACACTGAAGCTTTCTTT. Protein sequence: CASSDHRGSNTEAFF.

This clonotype was seen only a few times. The J gene is TRBJ2-5, the V gene TRBV29-1; possibly TRBD2 for D (6 bases). CDR1 and CDR2 from the germline V gene are SQVTM and ANQGSEA. Trimming took off 5 bases at V and 4 bases at J, with 17 bases between the two ends. This CDR3 spans 14 amino acids. The CDR3 coding sequence is TGCAGCGTTCGGGGGATAGCGGTGGGAGAGACCCAGTACTTC. This sequence encodes CSVRGIAVGETQYF.

This chain links TRBV29-1 with TRBJ2-1; D could derive from TRBD1 or TRBD2 (5 bases each). Germline assignment: CDR1 SQVTM and CDR2 ANQGSEA. V lost 7 bases and J lost 9, with 22 bases in between. This CDR3 has 14 amino acids. The chain's CDR3 is CSADGTWVRTEQFF. In DNA, the CDR3 is TGCAGCGCTGATGGGACCTGGGTCCGCACTGAGCAGTTCTTC.

In this sample, this clonotype turned up once. This chain uses TRBV11-2 with TRBJ1-2; 8 bases fit TRBD1. This CDR3 is 13 amino acids long. V lost 2 bases, J lost 12 bases, and 8 bases stayed unmatched. Germline loops: CDR1 SGHAT, CDR2 FQNNGV. The CDR3 reads CASSLNPQDRDTF. The CDR3, as DNA: TGTGCCAGCAGCTTAAATCCACAGGACAGGGACACCTTC.

The chain carries TRBV5-1 and TRBJ1-2; the D is unclear. This CDR3 has 14 amino acids. Germline V lookup: CDR1 SGHRS, CDR2 YFSETQ. V lost 4 bases and J 8 bases, leaving 18 bases between the germline ends. The DNA of the CDR3 is TGCGCCAGCAGCGCCGACATTGACCATAGAGGCTACACCTTC. Amino acids: CASSADIDHRGYTF.

The J gene is TRBJ2-5, the V gene TRBV7-9; D is perhaps TRBD2 (5 bases). There are 16 residues in the CDR3. Trimming cost V 3 bases and J 5 bases, with 19 bases left between them. Looked up from germline, CDR1 is SEHNR and CDR2 is FQNEAQ (reference sequence). The CDR3 protein is CASSFFVRGLSETQYF. The CDR3 region has the DNA TGTGCCAGCAGCTTTTTCGTTCGGGGTTTGAGTGAGACCCAGTACTTC.

This clonotype showed up just a few times. The rearrangement uses TRBV12-3 or TRBV12-4 and TRBJ2-1, with a weak D call TRBD2 (5 bases). The V end lost 11 bases, the J end lost 0 bases, and 14 bases lay between the germline ends. This CDR3 contains 14 residues. The CDR3 nucleotides are TGTGCCGGTTGCACGGGAAGCTCCTACAATGAGCAGTTCTTC. This sequence encodes CAGCTGSSYNEQFF.

The CDR3 spells CSARDGGAPTDTQYF. Written as DNA, the CDR3 is TGCAGTGCTAGGGATGGGGGGGCGCCTACGGATACGCAGTATTTT. The chain employs TRBV20-1 and TRBJ2-3, with D maybe TRBD2 (7 bases). The CDR3 totals 15 residues. Germline CDR1 reads DFQATT; CDR2 reads SNEGSKA (reference sequence). The V end lost 3 bases, the J end lost 6 bases, and 19 bases lay between the germline ends.

The chain carries TRBV30 and TRBJ2-5; D is unclear. The CDR3 has 12 amino acids. The germline CDR1 and CDR2 sequences are GTSNPN and SVGIG (reference sequence). V lost 0 bases and J lost 5, with 7 bases in between. The CDR3 loop is CAWSVLAETQYF. In DNA, the CDR3 is TGTGCCTGGAGTGTACTCGCGGAGACCCAGTACTTC. The full variable domain, rest sourced from reference TRBV30 and TRBJ2-5, is SQTIHQWPATLVQPVGSPLSLECTVEGTSNPNLYWYRQAAGRGLQLLFYSVGIGQISSEVPQNLSASRPQDRQFILSSKKLLLSDSGFYLCAWSVLAETQYFGPGTRLLVL.

The V call is TRBV7-2, the J call TRBJ2-7; TRBD1 or TRBD2 may be the D gene (5 bases each). Germline values: CDR1 SGHTA, CDR2 FQGNSA. V was trimmed by 6 bases and J by 7 bases, leaving 16 bases between them. The CDR3 extends over 13 amino acids. CDR3 sequence: CASSLGTAIEQYF. CDR3 nucleotide sequence: TGTGCCAGCAGTCTCGGGACCGCGATTGAGCAGTACTTC.

This clonotype turned up a few times. The V call is TRBV7-8, the J call TRBJ2-4; 9 bases fit TRBD1. Germline V gene sequence: CDR1 SGHVS, CDR2 FQNEAQ. This CDR3 comprises 17 residues. Germline trimming cut 5 bases from V and 10 bases from J; bases unmatched to any gene: 18. The CDR3 loop is CASSPRFGQGPPRIQYF. In DNA, the CDR3 is TGTGCCAGCAGCCCAAGGTTTGGACAGGGGCCCCCCAGGATTCAGTACTTC.

This chain joins TRBV7-2 and TRBJ1-1; unclear D gene. V lost 1 base, J lost 12 bases, and 15 bases lay in between. CDR3 length equals 13 residues. In germline, CDR1 is SGHTA, CDR2 FQGNSA. In nucleotides, the CDR3 is TGTGCCAGCAGCTTAGAAATATCTAGGACGACTTTCTTT. Translated: CASSLEISRTTFF.

The genes are TRBV24-1 and TRBJ2-1; D not resolved. Germline V gene data show CDR1 as KGHDR and CDR2 as SFDVKD. This CDR3 region has 15 residues. V lost 5 bases and J lost 0, with 10 bases in between. CDR3 region: CATSAITSSYNEQFF. CDR3 bases: TGTGCCACCAGTGCCATAACGAGCTCCTACAATGAGCAGTTCTTC.

The table lists this clonotype with a few counts. This chain links TRBV12-3 or TRBV12-4 with TRBJ2-3; TRBD2 matches at 14 bases. The V and J ends lost 5 bases and 2 bases, in that order; junction bases with no gene match: 6. CDR3 length: 17 amino acids. This chain's CDR3 is CASSNRLAGGPTDTQYF. The CDR3 DNA follows: TGTGCCAGCAGTAACCGACTAGCGGGGGGGCCCACAGATACGCAGTATTTT.

This chain joins TRBV3-1 and TRBJ2-7, with D tentatively TRBD2 (6 bases). The V end was cut by 1 base, the J end by 3 bases, with 10 bases between. The germline CDR1 and CDR2 sequences are LGHDT and YNNKEL (reference sequence). The CDR3 length is 14 residues. The CDR3 DNA is TGTGCCAGCAGCCAAGCACTAGCTCTCTACGAGCAGTACTTC. Its translation: CASSQALALYEQYF.

The V call is TRBV12-3 or TRBV12-4, the J call TRBJ2-1, with D tentatively TRBD1 (5 bases). CDR3 size: 15 residues. Trimming shortened V by 7 bases and J by 8 bases, and 21 bases separated the two germline ends. The CDR3, as DNA: TGTGCCAGCACCTCTCGCGGTGGGGCTTTCTATGAGCAGTTCTTC. This codes for CASTSRGGAFYEQFF.

This chain links TRBV10-2 with TRBJ2-4, with D perhaps matching TRBD1 or TRBD2 (5 bases each). The DNA end is more similar to TRBJ2-7, so the J call may be wrong. CDR1 is WSHSY, CDR2 SAAADI, per germline. The CDR3 is 11 residues long. The CDR3: CASGQGDEQYF. The CDR3 nucleotides read TGCGCCAGCGGGCAGGGAGACGAGCAGTACTTC.

V is TRBV29-1 and J is TRBJ2-3; no reliable D call. Trimming took 4 bases from V and 4 from J, leaving 12 bases between them. Germline-derived CDR1 and CDR2 are SQVTM and ANQGSEA. The CDR3 covers 13 residues. The CDR3 spells CSVGRIDPDTQYF. For the CDR3, the DNA is TGCAGCGTTGGCCGGATAGATCCAGATACGCAGTATTTT.

This clonotype was found a few times. This chain uses TRBV7-2 with TRBJ2-4; no clear D gene. Looked up from germline, CDR1 is SGHTA and CDR2 is FQGNSA. V was cut by 4 bases and J by 1 base, with 11 bases left in between. This CDR3 region has 15 residues. The CDR3 region is CASSSPLGAKNIQYF. CDR3 nucleotide sequence: TGTGCCAGCAGCTCGCCCCTGGGTGCCAAAAACATTCAGTACTTC.

This clonotype was seen more than once but under ten times. The rearrangement uses TRBV29-1 and TRBJ2-5; 7 nucleotides match TRBD2. With V trimmed by 7 bases and J by 1 base, 3 bases remained unmatched. Germline CDR1 and CDR2: SQVTM and ANQGSEA. The CDR3 length is 12 residues. Here the CDR3 reads CSAKRGQETQYF. The CDR3 region has the DNA TGCAGCGCTAAGCGGGGCCAAGAGACCCAGTACTTC.

The rearrangement uses TRBV24-1 and TRBJ2-2; D might be TRBD2 (5 bases). Germline-derived CDR1 and CDR2 are KGHDR and SFDVKD. This CDR3 comprises 16 residues. The V and J ends lost 7 bases and 4 bases respectively, with 18 bases between them. CDR3 in DNA: TGTGCCACCAGCTCCCCCGGGAACAGCTTCACCGGGGAGCTGTTTTTT. This encodes CATSSPGNSFTGELFF.

This rearrangement joins TRBV9 to TRBJ1-2, with D possibly being TRBD1 (6 bases). The V end was cut by 1 base, the J end by 4 bases, with 11 bases between. CDR1 SGDLS and CDR2 YYNGEE come from the germline V gene. The CDR3 consists of 14 residues. CDR3 sequence reads: CASSVRDTSYGYTF. CDR3 bases: TGTGCCAGCAGCGTAAGGGACACTAGCTATGGCTACACCTTC.

The chain is built from TRBV6-5 and TRBJ2-1; 10 positions agree with TRBD2. The CDR3 has 17 residues. Germline-derived CDR1 and CDR2 are MNHEY and SVGAGI. Germline trimming cut 0 bases from V and 4 bases from J; bases unmatched to any gene: 6. Here the CDR3 reads CASSYSLPAGGYNEQFF. The DNA for the CDR3 is TGTGCCAGCAGTTACTCGCTGCCAGCGGGGGGGTACAATGAGCAGTTCTTC.

The chain combines TRBV2 with TRBJ2-5, with D perhaps TRBD2 (5 bases). The V and J ends lost 7 bases and 3 bases respectively, with 12 bases between them. This CDR3 contains 13 residues. Germline V lookup: CDR1 SNHLY, CDR2 FYNNEI. The CDR3 spells CASIREWEETQYF. The CDR3 DNA is TGTGCCAGCATTCGGGAATGGGAAGAGACCCAGTACTTC.

In this sample, this clonotype turned up a few times. The rearrangement uses TRBV4-1 and TRBJ2-3; possibly TRBD2 for D (6 bases). The CDR3 sequence is 16 residues long. The germline V gene encodes CDR1 MGHRA and CDR2 YSYEKL. V lost 3 bases and J 3 bases, leaving 16 bases between the germline ends. The DNA for the CDR3 is TGCGCCAGCAGCCACCGCCCCCGGGGAGGAACAGATACGCAGTATTTT. It codes for CASSHRPRGGTDTQYF.

The rearrangement uses TRBV5-1 and TRBJ2-3; 11 bases are shared with TRBD2. Trimming cost V 1 base and J 2 bases; bases outside gene matches: 18. CDR1 is SGHRS, CDR2 YFSETQ, per germline. This CDR3 has 21 residues. The CDR3 DNA reads TGCGCCAGCAGCTTGCCCCTAACCGTCCCCTCGACTAGCGGGGACACAGATACGCAGTATTTT. It encodes CASSLPLTVPSTSGDTDTQYF. The full variable domain, completed using reference TRBV5-1 and TRBJ2-3, is KAGVTQTPRYLIKTRGQQVTLSCSPISGHRSVSWYQQTPGQGLQFLFEYFSETQRNKGNFPGRFSGRQFSNSRSEMNVSTLELGDSALYLCASSLPLTVPSTSGDTDTQYFGPGTRLTVL.

This clonotype turned up a few times. This chain links TRBV7-2 with TRBJ2-7, with 7 bases identical to TRBD1. Trimming at V came to 7 bases and at J to 2 bases, leaving 11 bases not matched to a gene. Germline V gives CDR1 SGHTA, CDR2 FQGNSA. The CDR3 length is 15 residues. The CDR3 here is CASTQTGFPTYEQYF. The CDR3 bases are TGTGCCAGCACCCAGACAGGGTTCCCAACCTACGAGCAGTACTTC.

This clonotype was detected a few times. This sequence joins TRBV6-2 or TRBV6-3 and TRBJ2-5; D is undetermined. The J call may be incorrect, as the DNA end agrees better with TRBJ2-7. Germline CDR1 and CDR2: MNHEY and SVGEGT. The CDR3 spans 12 residues. The CDR3 protein is CASTQPAYEQYF. The CDR3 nucleotides are TGTGCCAGCACCCAGCCTGCCTACGAGCAGTACTTC.

This clonotype occurred a few times. The CDR3 sequence: CASSADRFYEQYF. As DNA, the CDR3 is TGTGCCAGCAGCGCGGACAGATTCTACGAGCAGTACTTC. This sequence joins TRBV9 and TRBJ2-7; TRBD1 might be the D (6 bases). The CDR3 spans 13 residues. V shed 3 bases and J shed 3 bases, with 10 bases lying between them. Germline values: CDR1 SGDLS, CDR2 YYNGEE.

The table lists this clonotype with a few counts. At one end the junction does not follow the germline gene, possibly because of a read error. The chain is built from TRBV7-3 and TRBJ1-2; D gene uncertain. Germline V lookup: CDR1 SGHTA, CDR2 FQGTGA. This CDR3 has 13 residues. CDR3 nucleotides: TGTACCAGCAGCTTATACGGATCCTATGGCTACACCTTC. Translated, it gives CTSSLYGSYGYTF.